These 2 T cell receptor beta chains were sequenced from one sample in a study of T cells in Graves' hyperthyroidism and ophthalmopathy. RNA transcripts gave rise to amplified TCR beta CDR3 regions. First-round RT-PCR with HTBI primers amplified the TCR CDR3 region. TCRdb reanalysed the multiplex PCR reads using MiXCR and keeps one entry per CDR3 protein. The sample carries a few hundred thousand distinct CDR3 sequences, roughly 16% recorded once. The specimen was blood. The receptors come from a woman aged 40 to 55 with Graves' ophthalmopathy.

The gene calls are TRBV12-3 or TRBV12-4 and TRBJ1-5; TRBD1 matches 8 bases. The J segment lost 5 bases and the V segment lost 6 bases, leaving 6 bases of the junction unmatched. This CDR3 has 14 amino acids. The DNA for the CDR3 is TGTGCCAGCAGCTGGACAGGGACCGATCAGCCCCAGCATTTT. Its translation is CASSWTGTDQPQHF.

The sample holds many counts of this clonotype. This rearrangement joins TRBV11-1 to TRBJ2-7; TRBD1 aligns across 9 bases. The J segment lost 5 bases and the V segment lost 6 bases, leaving 11 bases of the junction unmatched. This CDR3 is built from 15 residues. Looked up from germline, CDR1 is SGHAT and CDR2 is FQDESV (reference sequence). CDR3 region: CASSLSGQGTHEQYF. In DNA, the CDR3 is TGTGCCAGCAGTTTGTCGGGACAGGGAACCCACGAGCAGTACTTC.